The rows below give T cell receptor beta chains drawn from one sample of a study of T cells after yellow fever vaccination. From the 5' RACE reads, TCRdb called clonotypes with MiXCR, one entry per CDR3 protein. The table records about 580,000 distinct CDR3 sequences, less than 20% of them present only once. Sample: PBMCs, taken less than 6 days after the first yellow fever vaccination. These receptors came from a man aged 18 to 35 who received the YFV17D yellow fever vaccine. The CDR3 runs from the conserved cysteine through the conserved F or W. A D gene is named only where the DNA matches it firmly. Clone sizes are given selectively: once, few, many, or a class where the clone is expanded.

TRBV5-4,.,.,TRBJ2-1,CASSLEGLLNEQFF,TGTGCCAGCAGCTTGGAGGGACTTCTCAATGAGCAGTTCTTC
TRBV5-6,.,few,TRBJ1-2,CASSRPTTEIYGYTF,TGTGCCAGCAGCCGCCCTACGACGGAGATCTATGGCTACACCTTC
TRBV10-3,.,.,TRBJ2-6,CAIRGDGSSGANVLTF,TGTGCCATCAGGGGGGACGGGAGCTCTGGGGCCAACGTCCTGACTTTC
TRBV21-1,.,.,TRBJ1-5,CASSNNRVRNQPQHF,TGTGCCAGCAGCAACAACAGGGTTCGGAATCAGCCCCAGCATTTT
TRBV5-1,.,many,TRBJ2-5,CASSPEFGGRETQYF,TGCGCCAGCAGCCCCGAATTCGGCGGTAGGGAGACCCAGTACTTC
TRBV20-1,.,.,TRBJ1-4,CSPGRIGPKWNEKLFF,TGCAGTCCCGGGAGGATCGGGCCAAAGTGGAATGAAAAACTGTTTTTT
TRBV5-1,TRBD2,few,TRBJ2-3,CASSLDPASGTSGGSGTQYF,TGCGCCAGCAGCTTGGATCCGGCATCAGGGACTAGCGGGGGGAGCGGTACGCAGTATTTT
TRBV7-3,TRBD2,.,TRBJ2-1,CASSPPSSSGGLNEQFF,TGTGCCAGCAGCCCACCCTCCTCTAGCGGGGGTCTCAATGAGCAGTTCTTC
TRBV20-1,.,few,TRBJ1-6,CSARRWGMEDSPLHF,TGCAGTGCCCGGCGATGGGGGATGGAGGATTCACCCCTCCACTTT
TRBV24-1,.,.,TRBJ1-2,CATSERSNYCYTF,TGTGCCACCAGTGAGAGATCTAACTATTGCTACACCTTC
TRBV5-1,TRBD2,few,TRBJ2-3,CASSLGWTSGTDTQYF,TGCGCCAGCAGCTTGGGCTGGACTAGTGGGACAGATACGCAGTATTTT
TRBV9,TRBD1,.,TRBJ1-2,CASSPGTGTVIYGYTF,TGTGCCAGCAGTCCCGGGACAGGGACAGTAATCTATGGCTACACCTTC
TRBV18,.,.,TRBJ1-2,CASSAFGASYGYTF,TGTGCCAGCTCAGCCTTCGGGGCTTCCTATGGCTACACCTTC
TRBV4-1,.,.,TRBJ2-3,CASSQVALRTDTQYF,TGCGCCAGCAGCCAGGTAGCGTTGCGCACAGATACGCAGTATTTT
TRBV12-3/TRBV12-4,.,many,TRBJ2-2,CASSPQGSWTGELFF,TGTGCCAGCAGCCCCCAGGGGAGCTGGACCGGGGAGCTGTTTTTT
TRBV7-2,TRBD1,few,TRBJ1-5,CASSWDSYNQPQHF,TGTGCCAGCAGCTGGGACAGCTATAATCAGCCCCAGCATTTT
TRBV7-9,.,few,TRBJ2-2,CASSDVVTGELFF,TGTGCCAGCAGCGATGTGGTCACCGGGGAGCTGTTTTTT
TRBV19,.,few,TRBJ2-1,CASSETGKLPYNEQFF,TGTGCCAGTAGTGAAACAGGGAAATTACCCTACAATGAGCAGTTCTTC
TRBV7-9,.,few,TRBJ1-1,CASSPFAGVGVDTEAFF,TGTGCCAGCAGCCCCTTTGCAGGGGTTGGAGTTGACACTGAAGCTTTCTTT
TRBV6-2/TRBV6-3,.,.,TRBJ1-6,CASSDENSPLHF,TGTGCCAGCAGTGACGAAAATTCACCCCTCCACTTT
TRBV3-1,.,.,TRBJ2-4,CASSQGPGRPRGNIQYF,TGTGCCAGCAGCCAAGGACCCGGACGTCCCCGGGGAAACATTCAGTACTTC
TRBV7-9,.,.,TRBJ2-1,CASSFAPGVNEQFF,TGTGCCAGCAGCTTCGCCCCAGGGGTAAATGAGCAGTTCTTC
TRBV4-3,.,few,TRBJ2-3,CASSQSYSADTQYF,TGCGCCAGCAGCCAATCTTATAGCGCGGATACGCAGTATTTT
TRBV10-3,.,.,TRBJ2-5,CAISERQDGETQCF,TGTGCCATCAGTGAACGGCAGGACGGAGAGACCCAGTGCTTC
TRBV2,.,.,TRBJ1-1,CASVGTLVKQAFF,TGTGCCAGCGTGGGGACGTTAGTGAAGCAAGCTTTCTTT
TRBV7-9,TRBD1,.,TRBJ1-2,CASSSQPGGGYGYTF,TGTGCCAGCAGCTCCCAGCCAGGGGGCGGCTATGGCTACACCTTC
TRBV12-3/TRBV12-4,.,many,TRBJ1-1,CASRPGHNMNTEAFF,TGTGCCAGCAGACCGGGACATAACATGAACACTGAAGCTTTCTTT
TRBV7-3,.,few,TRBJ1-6,CASSLGGANSPLHF,TGTGCCAGCAGCTTAGGAGGGGCCAATTCACCCCTCCACTTT
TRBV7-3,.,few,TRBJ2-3,CASSLILSDTQYF,TGTGCCAGCAGCTTAATCCTGTCAGATACGCAGTATTTT
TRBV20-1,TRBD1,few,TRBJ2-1,CSAEDRGTYNEQFF,TGCAGTGCTGAGGACAGGGGGACCTACAATGAGCAGTTCTTC
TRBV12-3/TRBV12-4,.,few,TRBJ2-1,CASGPTGLYNEQFF,TGTGCCAGCGGACCTACAGGACTCTACAATGAGCAGTTCTTC
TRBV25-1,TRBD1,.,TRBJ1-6,CASALADRGNSPLHF,TGTGCCAGCGCCCTTGCGGACAGGGGGAATTCACCCCTCCACTTT
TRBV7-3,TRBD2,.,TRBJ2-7,CASSRTAGGQYEQYF,TGTGCCAGCAGCCGCACCGCGGGGGGGCAGTACGAGCAGTACTTC
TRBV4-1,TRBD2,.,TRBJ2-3,CASRHPGLARLSDTQYF,TGCGCCAGCAGGCACCCGGGACTAGCCAGATTGTCAGATACGCAGTATTTT
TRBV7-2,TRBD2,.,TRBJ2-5,CASSSGTTQGTQYF,TGTGCCAGCAGCTCTGGGACTACCCAGGGGACCCAGTACTTC
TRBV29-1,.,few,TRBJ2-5,CSVERWGGRDATQYF,TGCAGCGTTGAACGTTGGGGGGGCAGGGATGCGACCCAGTACTTC
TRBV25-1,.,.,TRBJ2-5,CASGATGAGSQYF,TGTGCCAGCGGGGCGACTGGGGCGGGTTCCCAGTACTTC
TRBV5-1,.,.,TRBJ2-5,CASSWRGRGETQYF,TGCGCCAGCAGCTGGAGAGGGAGAGGAGAGACCCAGTACTTC
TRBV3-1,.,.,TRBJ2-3,CASSQGSSTLGAGAF,TGTGCCAGCTCCCAGGGCTCTTCGACCTTGGGGGCGGGTGCTTTT
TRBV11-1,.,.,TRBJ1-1,CASSWIQGRISKMNTEAFF,TGTGCCAGCAGCTGGATTCAGGGACGAATCAGTAAAATGAACACTGAAGCTTTCTTT
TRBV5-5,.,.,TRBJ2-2,CASSLSNTHTGELFF,TGTGCCAGCAGCTTGTCGAACACGCACACCGGGGAGCTGTTTTTT
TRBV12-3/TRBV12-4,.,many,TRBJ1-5,CASSDDGFSNQPQHF,TGTGCCAGCAGTGACGACGGCTTTAGCAATCAGCCCCAGCATTTT
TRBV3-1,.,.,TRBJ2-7,CASSQGTGSNEQYF,TGTGCCAGCAGCCAAGGTACGGGGTCTAACGAGCAGTACTTC
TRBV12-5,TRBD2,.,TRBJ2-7,CASGQRDAASEQYF,TGTGCTAGTGGGCAGCGGGACGCCGCATCCGAGCAGTACTTC
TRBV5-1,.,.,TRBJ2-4,CASSAPGRTAKNIQYF,TGCGCCAGCAGCGCCCCGGGACGGACAGCCAAAAACATTCAGTACTTC
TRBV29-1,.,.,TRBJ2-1,CSVAPGVLGSYNEQFF,TGCAGCGTTGCGCCGGGGGTCCTGGGCTCCTACAATGAGCAGTTCTTC
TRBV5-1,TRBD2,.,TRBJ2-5,CASALGGAEETQYF,TGCGCCAGCGCTCTCGGGGGGGCTGAGGAGACCCAGTACTTC
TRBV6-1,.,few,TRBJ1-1,CASRKGGRTEAFF,TGTGCCAGCAGGAAGGGGGGGAGGACTGAAGCTTTCTTT
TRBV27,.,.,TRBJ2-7,CASSFREGSYEQYF,TGTGCCAGCAGTTTTCGCGAGGGTTCCTACGAGCAGTACTTC